This T cell receptor beta chain was sequenced for a study of T cells after yellow fever vaccination. Study outcomes and limitations: The study noted that FACS-sorted repertoires could contain abundant clonotypes contaminating from the bulk population. It was a weaker secondary response, yet one that peaked faster, at day 5 versus 15.

From the 5' RACE reads, TCRdb called clonotypes with MiXCR, one entry per CDR3 protein. Of 250,000 to 300,000 distinct CDR3 sequences in the sample, approximately 10% were seen once. The sample holds many counts of this clonotype. Its antigen is currently unknown. The CDR3 length is 15 residues. Trimming stripped 5 bases from V and 0 bases from J, with 12 bases between. Germline-derived CDR1 and CDR2 are SEHNR and FQNEAQ (reference sequence). This receptor was obtained from a man between 18 and 29 years old who received the YFV17D yellow fever vaccine. The sequencing used CD4+ T cells sorted from PBMCs, collected 5 days after the yellow fever booster vaccination. This rearrangement joins TRBV7-9 to TRBJ2-3; tentatively, D is TRBD1 (5 bases). CDR3 in amino acids: CASSLRQTSTDTQYF. The CDR3, as DNA: TGTGCCAGCAGCCTTCGACAGACTAGCACAGATACGCAGTATTTT.